This T cell receptor beta chain was obtained from a study of blood T cell repertoires in COVID-19. CDR1 is SGHRS and CDR2 is YFSETQ in the germline V gene. Trimming left V 0 bases short and J 0 bases short, with 7 bases between. The CDR3 totals 15 residues. Assay: immunoSEQ multiplex PCR; the TCRdb copy retains only in-frame clones and omits some. The data hold about 88,000 clones, with 90% observed a single time. This clone was detected only a few times. The TCR sequence derives from a man aged 18 to 35 with COVID-19, enrolled during active disease. This chain joins TRBV5-1 and TRBJ1-3; D is undetermined. The sample taken for sequencing was peripheral blood. CDR3 DNA: TGCGCCAGCAGCTTGGAAGCTTACTCTGGAAACACCATATATTTT. Protein: CASSLEAYSGNTIYF.